Presented here are 9 T cell receptor beta chains from one specimen sequenced in a study of blood T cell repertoires in COVID-19. The data were produced by immunoSEQ multiplex PCR, yet TCRdb's version contains in-frame clones alone and is incomplete. This sample has around 92,000 clones, with about 82% found just once. Sequencing input: peripheral blood. These receptors came from a human donor in a cohort sampled during active COVID-19.

The CDR3: CASSVRGRGDTEAFF. The CDR3 DNA sequence: TGTGCCAGCAGCGTCCGAGGTCGGGGGGACACTGAAGCTTTCTTT. V is TRBV7-6 and J is TRBJ1-1; possible D gene TRBD1, 5 bases. V was clipped by 5 bases and J by 3 bases, with 16 bases between them. CDR3 length: 15 amino acids. Germline V CDR1 and CDR2: SGHVS, FNYEAQ.

This clone was seen once. The chain recombines TRBV7-2 with TRBJ1-5, with D unclear. Germline CDR1 reads SGHTA; CDR2 reads FQGNSA. Trimming cost V 1 base and J 4 bases, with 5 bases left between them. This CDR3 comprises 13 residues. DNA for the CDR3: TGTGCCAGCAGCTTAGTAAAAAATCAGCCCCAGCATTTT. Translating it yields CASSLVKNQPQHF.

As DNA, the CDR3 is TGTGCCAGCAGCTTAGTTCAAGGGGGCGCGTACGAGCAGTACTTC. It yields the protein CASSLVQGGAYEQYF. The chain uses TRBV7-9 and TRBJ2-7; 7 positions match TRBD1. CDR3 length equals 15 residues. V dropped 1 base and J dropped 4; count of bases not matched to a gene: 7. CDR1 and CDR2 from the germline V gene are SEHNR and FQNEAQ (reference sequence).

The chain links TRBV10-1 to TRBJ2-3; 7 nucleotides line up with TRBD1. V gave up 3 bases and J gave up 6 bases; unmatched junction bases: 12. Germline CDR1 WNHNN, CDR2 SYGVQD (reference sequence). CDR3 length equals 16 residues. The CDR3 DNA follows: TGCGCCAGCAGTGACTCGCTAGTCCAGGGGGTGGATACGCAGTATTTT. Translation gives CASSDSLVQGVDTQYF.

This chain connects TRBV5-1 to TRBJ2-3; tentatively, D is TRBD1 (5 bases). CDR1 and CDR2 from the germline V gene are SGHRS and YFSETQ. V was trimmed by 0 bases and J by 6 bases, leaving 11 bases between them. The CDR3 spans 14 residues. Here the CDR3 DNA reads TGCGCCAGCAGCTTGGATCAGGGAACGGATACGCAGTATTTT. Its protein product is CASSLDQGTDTQYF.

This clone is a singleton in its sample. The chain combines TRBV7-8 with TRBJ1-3; D gene ambiguous. Trimming pared 8 bases from V and 0 bases from J, leaving 11 bases between. This CDR3 has 14 amino acids. In germline, CDR1 is SGHVS, CDR2 FQNEAQ. The chain's CDR3 is CASASGSSGNTIYF. The CDR3 DNA follows: TGTGCCAGCGCGAGCGGAAGCTCTGGAAACACCATATATTTT.

This chain connects TRBV9 to TRBJ2-7, with a tentative D call TRBD1 (5 bases). Germline loops: CDR1 SGDLS, CDR2 YYNGEE. V lost 1 base, J lost 2 bases, and 7 bases lay in between. The CDR3 is 13 residues long. The CDR3 loop reads CASSVSGTYEQYF. The CDR3 bases are TGTGCCAGCAGCGTATCAGGGACCTACGAGCAGTACTTC.

In DNA, the CDR3 is TGTGCCAGCAGTGAACAGGGGGCAGATGGCTACACCTTC. Protein sequence: CASSEQGADGYTF. V is TRBV12-3 or TRBV12-4 and J is TRBJ1-2; TRBD1 agrees at 9 bases. After removal of 5 bases from V and 6 bases from J, the junction contained 4 bases not matched to a gene. The length of the CDR3 is 13 residues.

V and J are TRBV19 and TRBJ2-3; 10 bases fit TRBD1. Germline loops: CDR1 LNHDA, CDR2 SQIVND (reference sequence). The CDR3 has 14 residues. V was clipped by 6 bases and J by 2 bases; unmatched bases: 2. The DNA for the CDR3 is TGTGCCAGTAGCGGACAGGGGGACACAGATACGCAGTATTTT. It codes for CASSGQGDTDTQYF.